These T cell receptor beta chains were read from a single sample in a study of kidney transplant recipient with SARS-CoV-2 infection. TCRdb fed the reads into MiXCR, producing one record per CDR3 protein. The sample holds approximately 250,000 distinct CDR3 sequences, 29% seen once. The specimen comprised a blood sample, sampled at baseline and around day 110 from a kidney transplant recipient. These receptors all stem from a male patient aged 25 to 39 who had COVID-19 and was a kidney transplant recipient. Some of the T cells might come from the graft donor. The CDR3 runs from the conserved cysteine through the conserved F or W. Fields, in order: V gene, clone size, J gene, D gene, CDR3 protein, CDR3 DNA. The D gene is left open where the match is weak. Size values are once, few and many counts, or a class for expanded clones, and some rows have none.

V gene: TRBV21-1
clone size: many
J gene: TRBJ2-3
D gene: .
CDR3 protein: CASSYEVATVMQDTQYF
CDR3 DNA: TGTGCCAGCAGTTATGAGGTAGCTACAGTCATGCAAGATACGCAGTATTTT

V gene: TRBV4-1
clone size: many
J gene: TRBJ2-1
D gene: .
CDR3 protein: CASSQVVSYEQFF
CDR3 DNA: TGCGCCAGCAGCCAAGTAGTCAGCTATGAGCAGTTCTTC

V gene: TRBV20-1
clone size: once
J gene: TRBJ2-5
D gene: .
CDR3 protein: CSAIASTGTQYF
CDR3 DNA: TGCAGTGCGATCGCGTCAACGGGGACCCAGTACTTC

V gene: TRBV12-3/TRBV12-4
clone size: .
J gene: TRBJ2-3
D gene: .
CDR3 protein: CASSNTGLTDTQYF
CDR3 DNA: TGTGCCAGCAGCAACACGGGACTGACAGATACGCAGTATTTT

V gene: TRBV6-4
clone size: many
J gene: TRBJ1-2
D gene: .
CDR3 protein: CASSIVISHGKTYGYTF
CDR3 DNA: TGTGCCAGCAGTATCGTTATCTCACACGGAAAGACCTATGGCTACACCTTC

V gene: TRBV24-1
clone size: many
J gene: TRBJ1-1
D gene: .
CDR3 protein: CATSAAGQPNTEAFF
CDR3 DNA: TGTGCCACCAGTGCCGCAGGACAGCCGAACACTGAAGCTTTCTTT

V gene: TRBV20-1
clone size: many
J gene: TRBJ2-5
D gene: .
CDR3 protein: CSARVLSRQETQYF
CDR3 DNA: TGCAGTGCTAGAGTTCTGTCCAGACAAGAGACCCAGTACTTC

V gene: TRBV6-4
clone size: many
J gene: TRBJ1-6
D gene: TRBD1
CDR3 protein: CASSLTGRSPLHF
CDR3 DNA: TGTGCCAGCAGTTTGACAGGGCGTTCACCCCTCCACTTT

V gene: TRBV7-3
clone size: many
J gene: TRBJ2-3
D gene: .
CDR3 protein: CASSLRGPQATDTQYF
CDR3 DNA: TGTGCCAGCAGCTTACGGGGGCCCCAGGCCACAGATACGCAGTATTTT

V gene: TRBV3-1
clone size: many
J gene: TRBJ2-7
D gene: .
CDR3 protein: CASSQAGDRRDPGTYEQYF
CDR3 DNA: TGTGCCAGCAGCCAAGCGGGAGACAGGAGGGACCCTGGCACCTACGAGCAGTACTTC

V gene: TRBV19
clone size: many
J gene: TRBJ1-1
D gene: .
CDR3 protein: CASSGPGAMNTEAFF
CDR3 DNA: TGTGCCAGTAGTGGCCCAGGGGCCATGAACACTGAAGCTTTCTTT

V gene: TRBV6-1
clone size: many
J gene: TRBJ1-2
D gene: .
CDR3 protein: CASSNTQECRKTYGYTF
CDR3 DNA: TGTGCCAGCAGTAATACTCAGGAATGTAGAAAGACCTATGGCTACACCTTC

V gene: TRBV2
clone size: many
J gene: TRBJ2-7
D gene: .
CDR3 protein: CASRKDKTVAAYEQYF
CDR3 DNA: TGTGCCAGCAGGAAGGATAAAACAGTAGCAGCCTACGAGCAGTACTTC

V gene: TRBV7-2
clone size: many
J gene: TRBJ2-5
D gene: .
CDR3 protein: CASSFDRNQETQYF
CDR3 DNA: TGTGCCAGCAGCTTTGACAGGAACCAAGAGACCCAGTACTTC

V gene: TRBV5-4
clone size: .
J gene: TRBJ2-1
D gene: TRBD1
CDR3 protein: CASSMDRLSYNEQFF
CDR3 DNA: TGTGCCAGCAGCATGGACAGGCTCTCCTACAATGAGCAGTTCTTC

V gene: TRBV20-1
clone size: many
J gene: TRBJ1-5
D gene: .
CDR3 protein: CSAREDSRLSNQPQHF
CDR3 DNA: TGCAGTGCTAGAGAGGACAGCAGATTAAGCAATCAGCCCCAGCATTTT

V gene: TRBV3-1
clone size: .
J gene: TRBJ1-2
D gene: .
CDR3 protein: CASSVWGTLRKTYSYTF
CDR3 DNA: TGTGCCAGCAGCGTATGGGGCACCCTTCGAAAGACCTATAGCTACACCTTC

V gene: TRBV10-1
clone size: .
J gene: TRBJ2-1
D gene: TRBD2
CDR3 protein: CASSGSAGGLHPWFF
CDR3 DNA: TGCGCCAGCAGTGGTTCAGCGGGAGGGCTCCACCCTTGGTTCTTC

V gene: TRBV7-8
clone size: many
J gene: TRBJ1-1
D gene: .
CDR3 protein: CASSLKVNTEAFF
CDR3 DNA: TGTGCCAGCAGCCTTAAAGTGAACACTGAAGCTTTCTTT

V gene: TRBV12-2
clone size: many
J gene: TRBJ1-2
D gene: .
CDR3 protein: CASRLGRTPRKTYGYTF
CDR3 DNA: TGTGCAAGTCGCCTCGGCCGGACTCCACGAAAGACCTATGGCTACACCTTC

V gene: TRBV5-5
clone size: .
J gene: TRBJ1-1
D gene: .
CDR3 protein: CASSLVGVEAEAFF
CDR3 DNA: TGTGCCAGCAGCTTGGTCGGGGTTGAAGCTGAAGCTTTCTTT

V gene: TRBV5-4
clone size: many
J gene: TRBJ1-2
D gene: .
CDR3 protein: CASSDAVPGKTYGYTF
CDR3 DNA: TGTGCCAGCTCTGATGCCGTACCAGGAAAGACCTATGGCTACACCTTC

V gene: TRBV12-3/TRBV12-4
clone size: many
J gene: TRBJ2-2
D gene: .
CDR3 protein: CAFSGGNTGELFF
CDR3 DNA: TGTGCCTTTTCCGGGGGGAACACCGGGGAGCTGTTTTTT

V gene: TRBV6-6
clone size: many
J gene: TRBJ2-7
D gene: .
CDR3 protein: CASTSGAAGEQYF
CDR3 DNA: TGTGCCAGCACCTCCGGGGCTGCGGGCGAGCAGTACTTC

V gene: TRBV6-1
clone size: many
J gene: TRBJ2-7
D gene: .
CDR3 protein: CASSEGKSGSTPFYEQYF
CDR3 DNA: TGTGCCAGCAGTGAAGGGAAATCCGGGTCAACTCCCTTCTACGAGCAGTACTTC

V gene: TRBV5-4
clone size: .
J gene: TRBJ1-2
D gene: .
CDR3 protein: CASTSHAPGKTYGYTF
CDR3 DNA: TGTGCCAGCACGTCCCACGCACCAGGAAAGACCTATGGCTACACCTTC

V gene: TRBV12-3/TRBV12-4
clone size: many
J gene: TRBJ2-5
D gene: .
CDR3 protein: CASSRAEGFQETQYF
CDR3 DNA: TGTGCCAGCAGTCGCGCCGAGGGGTTCCAAGAGACCCAGTACTTC

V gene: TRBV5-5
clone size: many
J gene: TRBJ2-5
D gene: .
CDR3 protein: CASSGWFGQETQYF
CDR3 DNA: TGTGCCAGCAGCGGCTGGTTCGGCCAAGAGACCCAGTACTTC

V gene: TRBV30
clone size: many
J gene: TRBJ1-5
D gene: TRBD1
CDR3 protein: CAWSGTGQGPQHF
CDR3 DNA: TGTGCCTGGAGCGGGACAGGGCAAGGGCCCCAGCATTTT

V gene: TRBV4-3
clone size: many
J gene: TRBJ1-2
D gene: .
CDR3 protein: CASSDKTGRRKTYGYTF
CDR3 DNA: TGCGCCAGCAGCGATAAAACAGGACGTCGAAAGACCTATGGCTACACCTTC

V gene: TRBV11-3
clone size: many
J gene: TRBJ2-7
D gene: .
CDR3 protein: CASSLGDKYEQYF
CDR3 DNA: TGTGCCAGCAGCTTAGGGGACAAATACGAGCAGTACTTC